These T cell receptor beta chains were read from a single sample in a study of vaccination effects on CD4 cells after COVID-19. Their specific antigens are unknown. Here immunoSEQ multiplex PCR was the method, and the copy in TCRdb shows in-frame clones only, minus some. The sample consists of under 40,000 clones, roughly 72% of them appearing once. Material: CD4+ T cells from PBMCs cultured with HCoV-OC43 spike peptides, obtained before COVID-19 vaccination. The receptors here all came from a human donor who received a COVID-19 vaccine. Each CDR3 is given with its conserved first and last residue. The D gene is left open where the match is weak. Rows give clone size only sometimes, using once, few, many, or a class for an expanded clone.

TRBJ1-4 NA 15 TRBV2 NA TGTGCCAGCACCATGACTGAGGCAACTAATGAAAAACTGTTTTTT CASTMTEATNEKLFF
TRBJ1-1 NA 14 TRBV3-1/TRBV3-2 NA TGTGCCAGCAGCCCCAGGGTTTGGAACACTGAAGCTTTCTTT CASSPRVWNTEAFF
TRBJ1-2 NA 14 TRBV27 NA TGTGCCAGCAGTTTAAGGCAGTCCTACTATGGCTACACCTTC CASSLRQSYYGYTF
TRBJ1-4 NA 14 TRBV6-6 NA TGTGCCAGCAGTTACGCCACGGTGGATGAAAAACTGTTTTTT CASSYATVDEKLFF
TRBJ2-1 large 16 TRBV7-2 TRBD2 TGTGCCAGCAGCTTCAGCCGGACTAGCGGGATAGGTGAGCAGTTCTTC CASSFSRTSGIGEQFF
TRBJ2-7 NA 13 TRBV7-9 NA TGTGCCAGCAGCTTACGGGCAGGAGACGAGCAGTACTTC CASSLRAGDEQYF
TRBJ2-2 NA 16 TRBV5-6 TRBD2 TGTGCCAGCAGCGTCCCGCTAGCGGGAAAGACCGGGGAGCTGTTTTTT CASSVPLAGKTGELFF
TRBJ2-7 NA 16 TRBV9 NA TGTGCCAGCAGCGTCCTAGCGCACCAGAGCTCCTACGAGCAGTACTTC CASSVLAHQSSYEQYF
TRBJ1-3 NA 13 TRBV19 NA TGTGCCAGTAGTGTGGACCCTGGAAACACCATATATTTT CASSVDPGNTIYF
TRBJ2-5 NA 13 TRBV9 NA TGTGCCAGCAGCGTAGGGGGGCTGGAGACCCAGTACTTC CASSVGGLETQYF
TRBJ1-4 NA 17 TRBV28 NA TGTGCCAGCAGTTTCCACAGGGTAGGGGCCGATAATGAAAAACTGTTTTTT CASSFHRVGADNEKLFF
TRBJ2-5 NA 13 TRBV7-2 NA TGTGCCAGCAGCTTTAACCACCAAGAGACCCAGTACTTC CASSFNHQETQYF
TRBJ1-5 once 16 TRBV19 NA TGTGCCAGTAGTATAGTCGCTGACAATAGCAATCAGCCCCAGCATTTT CASSIVADNSNQPQHF
TRBJ2-5 NA 14 TRBV5-1 NA TGCGCCAGCAGCTGGGGACCCGAGGGAGAGACCCAGTACTTC CASSWGPEGETQYF
TRBJ1-2 NA 16 TRBV3-1/TRBV3-2 NA TGTGCCAGCAGCCAAACCCCGGGGGGGGCCTCGAATGGCTACACCTTC CASSQTPGGASNGYTF
TRBJ2-3 NA 15 TRBV5-4 TRBD1 TGTGCCAGCAGACCGAGGGGGCGCTCCCCAGATACGCAGTATTTT CASRPRGRSPDTQYF
TRBJ1-2 NA 16 TRBV27 NA TGTGCCAGCAGTGGAACATTCCGGGGACCGACCTATGGCTACACCTTC CASSGTFRGPTYGYTF
TRBJ2-2 NA 16 TRBV28 TRBD1 TGTGCCAGCAGTCTCAACCGGGACAGGAACACCGGGGAGCTGTTTTTT CASSLNRDRNTGELFF
TRBJ2-7 NA 13 TRBV4-1 TRBD1 TGCGCCAGCCAGGAGGCAGGGGGCCGGGAGCAGTACTTC CASQEAGGREQYF
TRBJ2-5 NA 15 TRBV7-2 TRBD2 TGTGCCAGCAGCTTACCTAGCGGGACCAAAGAGACCCAGTACTTC CASSLPSGTKETQYF
TRBJ1-2 NA 12 TRBV2 NA TGTGCCAGCACCGCCCAGGACTATGGCTACACCTTC CASTAQDYGYTF
TRBJ2-7 NA 14 TRBV19 NA TGTGCCAGTAGTCCAAAATCGCCGGGCGACGAGCAGTACTTC CASSPKSPGDEQYF
TRBJ1-6 NA 12 TRBV3-1/TRBV3-2 NA TGTGCCAGCAGCCAAGGACCGACTCCCCTCCACTTT CASSQGPTPLHF
TRBJ2-7 NA 15 TRBV19 TRBD1 TGTGCCAGTAGTATGGGTGGGACAGTACGATACGAGCAGTACTTC CASSMGGTVRYEQYF
TRBJ2-7 few 16 TRBV27 TRBD2 TGTGCCAGCAGTACTAGCGGGAGGGCCCTTGGCTACGAGCAGTACTTC CASSTSGRALGYEQYF
TRBJ2-5 NA 14 TRBV18 NA TGTGCCAGCTCACCATCGCGGACGCAAGAGACCCAGTACTTC CASSPSRTQETQYF
TRBJ1-1 NA 16 TRBV10-3 NA TGTGCCATCAGTGAGTCGTCTGCGAGGGCGAACACTGAAGCTTTCTTT CAISESSARANTEAFF
TRBJ1-2 NA 13 TRBV2 NA TGTGCCAGCAGTGAATGGGCGGGAGAAGGCTACACCTTC CASSEWAGEGYTF
TRBJ2-1 once 16 TRBV5-4 TRBD2 TGTGCCAGCAGCGCCGGGACTAGCGGGGTGTACAATGAGCAGTTCTTC CASSAGTSGVYNEQFF
TRBJ1-1 NA 16 TRBV5-4 TRBD1 TGTGCCAGCAGCTTGGTAGCAGGGGGCGGGAACACTGAAGCTTTCTTT CASSLVAGGGNTEAFF
TRBJ1-2 once 16 TRBV5-4 NA TGTGCCAGCAGCGTGGGGACGGCGGAAGCTAACTATGGCTACACCTTC CASSVGTAEANYGYTF
TRBJ1-5 NA 16 TRBV10-3 TRBD1 TGTGCCATCAGTGAGAACAATACAGGGGGCAGGGGGCCCCAGCATTTT CAISENNTGGRGPQHF
TRBJ2-2 once 14 TRBV5-5 NA TGTGCCAGCAGCTTGGTACCCCAGCCTAGGGAGCTGTTTTTT CASSLVPQPRELFF
TRBJ2-3 NA 17 TRBV4-1 TRBD1 TGCGCCAGCAGCCAAGACCGCGCGACAGGGGGAAGGGATACGCAGTATTTT CASSQDRATGGRDTQYF
TRBJ2-5 NA 15 TRBV27 TRBD1 TGTGCCAGCAGCACAACCCAGGGGGCGCGGGAGACCCAGTACTTC CASSTTQGARETQYF
TRBJ1-3 once 14 TRBV3-1/TRBV3-2 TRBD1 TGTGCCAGCAGCCGAACAGGGGGCGGAAACACCATATATTTT CASSRTGGGNTIYF
TRBJ1-6 few 12 TRBV7-9 NA TGTGCCAGCAGCGCTCCGGGGATGCCCCTCCACTTT CASSAPGMPLHF
TRBJ1-5 NA 14 TRBV6-5 TRBD1 TGTGCCAGCAGCGAGTCCCGACAGGGCGGGCCCCAGCATTTT CASSESRQGGPQHF
TRBJ1-5 few 15 TRBV7-2 NA TGTGCCAGCAGCCCAAAGCGGGGGAGCAATCAGCCCCAGCATTTT CASSPKRGSNQPQHF
TRBJ2-1 NA 17 TRBV10-3 TRBD2 TGTGCCATCAGTGAGCTACCGACTAGCGGGAGGTTTAATGAGCAGTTCTTC CAISELPTSGRFNEQFF
TRBJ2-7 NA 14 TRBV7-9 NA TGTGCCAGCCTCCGGAAAGGGTCCTCGAACGAGCAGTACTTC CASLRKGSSNEQYF
TRBJ2-5 NA 14 TRBV5-1 TRBD1 TGCGCCAGCAGCTTGAACAGGGGGCGGGAGACCCAGTACTTC CASSLNRGRETQYF
TRBJ2-5 few 13 TRBV7-8 NA TGTGCCAGCAGCGCTACTCAGGGGGAGACCCAGTACTTC CASSATQGETQYF
TRBJ1-2 NA 13 TRBV27 NA TGTGCCAGCAGTTTAGGGACGGCCTATGGCTACACCTTC CASSLGTAYGYTF
TRBJ1-6 NA 16 TRBV7-2 NA TGTGCCAGCAGCTTAGTTTCGGGGCAGATTAATTCACCCCTCCACTTT CASSLVSGQINSPLHF
TRBJ2-7 NA 14 TRBV6-6 NA TGTGCCAGCAGAACGGACCGTTCCCCCTACGAGCAGTACTTC CASRTDRSPYEQYF
TRBJ1-2 NA 14 TRBV3-1/TRBV3-2 NA TGTGCCAGCAGCCAAGGAGGGGGAAACTATGGCTACACCTTC CASSQGGGNYGYTF
TRBJ1-4 NA 17 TRBV6-4 NA TGTGCCAGCAGTGCCTACCCCATAGGGTCAACTAATGAAAAACTGTTTTTT CASSAYPIGSTNEKLFF
TRBJ2-7 NA 13 TRBV29-1 NA TGCAGCGCCCGGGGGCCCACAAGCGGGGAGCAGTACTTC CSARGPTSGEQYF
TRBJ2-1 NA 16 TRBV4-2 NA TGTGCCAGCAGCCAAGGGGCGGCGGGGTCCTACAATGAGCAGTTCTTC CASSQGAAGSYNEQFF
TRBJ2-7 NA 12 TRBV2 NA TGTGCCAGCAGTGGACAGACCTACGAGCAGTACTTC CASSGQTYEQYF
TRBJ2-2 medium-sized 15 TRBV5-6 NA TGTGCCAGCAGCTTTGGGGGAACTAACACCGGGGAGCTGTTTTTT CASSFGGTNTGELFF
TRBJ1-1 few 14 TRBV4-3 TRBD1 TGCGCCAGCAGACAACAGGGGACCTCGTCGGGGACTTTCTTT CASRQQGTSSGTFF
TRBJ2-6 once 15 TRBV7-9 NA TGTGCCAGCAGTCTAATCATCTCTGGGGCCAACGTCCTGACTTTC CASSLIISGANVLTF